A selection of T cell receptor beta chains follows, all from one sample in a study of cytomegalovirus exposure and HLA in healthy donors. Profiled with immunoSEQ multiplex PCR; TCRdb holds only in-frame clones, not every one. The sample consists of more than 85,000 clones, roughly 80% of them appearing once. The sequenced sample was PBMCs. Every receptor here comes from a female donor in good health and CMV-seronegative. CDR3s include the opening cysteine and the closing phenylalanine or tryptophan. The D gene is left open where the match is weak. Only part of the rows carry a size: once, few, many, or a class if the clone is expanded.

d_call j_call v_call clone_size cdr3_nt cdr3_aa
- TRBJ2-3 TRBV27 - TGTGCCAGCAGTTTAGGGGCCACAGATACGCAGTATTTT CASSLGATDTQYF
TRBD1 TRBJ1-1 TRBV6-5 - TGTGCCACGCGGGACAGGGCCCCGATTGAAGCTTTCTTT CATRDRAPIEAFF
TRBD1 TRBJ1-2 TRBV15 - TGTGCCACCAGCAGCCCCGGGACAGGGGGTAACTATGGCTACACCTTC CATSSPGTGGNYGYTF
- TRBJ2-2 TRBV18 - TGTGCCAGCTCACCACCGTATTCTAGCACCGGGGAGCTGTTTTTT CASSPPYSSTGELFF
TRBD1 TRBJ2-7 TRBV9 - TGTGCCAGCAGCGTTGACAGGGGAGAGCAGTACTTC CASSVDRGEQYF
- TRBJ2-2 TRBV19 - TGTGCCTGCTCAAAAGGGGCGAACACCGGGGAGCTGTTTTTT CACSKGANTGELFF
TRBD2 TRBJ2-7 TRBV6-1 - TGTGCCAGCAGTGAAGCGCGCGGGGGAAGCTCCTACGAGCAGTACTTC CASSEARGGSSYEQYF
- TRBJ1-2 TRBV10-3 - TGTGCCATCAGTGAGACCGAAAAGCACTATGGCTACACCTTC CAISETEKHYGYTF
TRBD1 TRBJ2-7 TRBV7-9 - TGTGCCAGCAGCTTAGTTTCTGGGACAGGGGGCAAAGAGCAGTACTTC CASSLVSGTGGKEQYF
- TRBJ2-1 TRBV2 - TGTGCCAGCAGAGAAGGGGGGGGGAGCTCCTACAATGAGCAGTTCTTC CASREGGGSSYNEQFF
TRBD1 TRBJ1-2 TRBV2 once TGTGCCAGCAGTTCAATACAGGGGGCAGGCTATGGCTACACCTTC CASSSIQGAGYGYTF
TRBD2 TRBJ2-3 TRBV29-1 - TGCAGCGCCCGACTAGCGGGAGGGTCAGATACGCAGTATTTT CSARLAGGSDTQYF
TRBD2 TRBJ2-2 TRBV11-3 few TGTGCCAGCAGCCTGGGACTAGCAGCTTTTTCAGCCGGGGAGCTGTTTTTT CASSLGLAAFSAGELFF
TRBD1 TRBJ2-7 TRBV18 once TGTGCCAGCTCTCTGGGACAGCTCTACGAGCAGTACTTC CASSLGQLYEQYF
- TRBJ2-7 TRBV6-5 - TGTGCCAGCAGTTACGCTGCTTTACAGACCTACGAGCAGTACTTC CASSYAALQTYEQYF
- TRBJ2-5 TRBV30 few TGTGCCTGGGCGCAAGAGACCCAGTACTTC CAWAQETQYF
TRBD2 TRBJ2-2 TRBV2 - TGTGCCAGCAGCGTGGTGCTAGCGGGAGGGGAGCTGTTTTTT CASSVVLAGGELFF
TRBD1 TRBJ1-3 TRBV6-4 - TGTGCCAGCAGTGGGGGACAGGGAAACACCATATATTTT CASSGGQGNTIYF
TRBD1 TRBJ1-2 TRBV14 - TGTGCCAGCAGCCAAGATACGAGACAGGGGGCAATTGGCTACACCTTC CASSQDTRQGAIGYTF
TRBD1 TRBJ1-1 TRBV12-5 - TGTGCTAGTGGTTTAACGACAGGGGTGGCCACTGAAGCTTTCTTT CASGLTTGVATEAFF
- TRBJ2-7 TRBV6-1 - TGTGCCAGCAGTGTACGTTATCCCGGCGGAGTCGCCTACGAGCAGTACTTC CASSVRYPGGVAYEQYF
- TRBJ2-7 TRBV30 - TGTGCCTGGAGTCCCCGCGACGGGAGCTCCTACGAGCAGTACTTC CAWSPRDGSSYEQYF
- TRBJ1-2 TRBV11-2 few TGTGCCAGCAGCTTAGGCCCCGGTCTATTCTATGGCTACACCTTC CASSLGPGLFYGYTF
- TRBJ2-2 TRBV28 - TGTGCCAGCAGTGATGCGGGACTCAACACCGGGGAGCTGTTTTTT CASSDAGLNTGELFF
- TRBJ2-7 TRBV5-1 - TGCGCCAGCAGCTTGCAGGCTAGCCCGACCTACGAGCAGTACTTC CASSLQASPTYEQYF
- TRBJ2-3 TRBV7-9 - TGTGCCAGCAGCTCCCCAAACCCGTACGAGTCTAGCACAGATACGCAGTATTTT CASSSPNPYESSTDTQYF
TRBD1 TRBJ1-1 TRBV19 once TGTGCCAGTAGTCCGACAGGGTTGAACACTGAAGCTTTCTTT CASSPTGLNTEAFF